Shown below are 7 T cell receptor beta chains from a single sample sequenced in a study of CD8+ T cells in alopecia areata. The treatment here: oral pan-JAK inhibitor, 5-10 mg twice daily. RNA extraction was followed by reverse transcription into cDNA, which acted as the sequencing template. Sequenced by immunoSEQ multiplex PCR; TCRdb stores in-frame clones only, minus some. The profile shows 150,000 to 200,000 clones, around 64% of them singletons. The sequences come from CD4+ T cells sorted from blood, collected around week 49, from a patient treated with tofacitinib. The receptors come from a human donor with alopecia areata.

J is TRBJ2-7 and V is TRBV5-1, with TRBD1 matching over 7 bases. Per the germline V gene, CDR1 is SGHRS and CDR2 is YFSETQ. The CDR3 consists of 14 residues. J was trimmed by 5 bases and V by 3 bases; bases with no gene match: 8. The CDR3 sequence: CASSYAGTANEQYF. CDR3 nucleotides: TGCGCCAGCAGCTACGCCGGGACAGCCAACGAGCAGTACTTC. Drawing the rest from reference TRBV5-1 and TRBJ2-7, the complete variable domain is KAGVTQTPRYLIKTRGQQVTLSCSPISGHRSVSWYQQTPGQGLQFLFEYFSETQRNKGNFPGRFSGRQFSNSRSEMNVSTLELGDSALYLCASSYAGTANEQYFGPGTRLTVT.

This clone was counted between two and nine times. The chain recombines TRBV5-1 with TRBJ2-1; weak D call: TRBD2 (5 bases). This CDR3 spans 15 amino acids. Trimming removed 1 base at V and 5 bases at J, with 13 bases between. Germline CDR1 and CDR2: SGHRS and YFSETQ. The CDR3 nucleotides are TGCGCCAGCAGCTTGAGGCCTTACGGGGACAATGAGCAGTTCTTC. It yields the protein CASSLRPYGDNEQFF.

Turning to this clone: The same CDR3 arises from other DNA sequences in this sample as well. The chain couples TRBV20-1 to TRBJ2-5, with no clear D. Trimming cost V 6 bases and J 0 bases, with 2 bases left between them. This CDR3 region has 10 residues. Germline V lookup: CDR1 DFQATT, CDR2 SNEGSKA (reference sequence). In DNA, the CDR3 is TGCAGTGCCCACCAAGAGACCCAGTACTTC. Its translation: CSAHQETQYF.

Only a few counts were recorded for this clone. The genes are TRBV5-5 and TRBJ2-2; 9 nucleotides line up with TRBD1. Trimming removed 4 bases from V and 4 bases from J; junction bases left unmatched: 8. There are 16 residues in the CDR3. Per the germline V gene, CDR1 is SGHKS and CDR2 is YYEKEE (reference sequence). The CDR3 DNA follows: TGTGCCAGCAGCCTTGCTCCGGACAGGGGCACCGGGGAGCTGTTTTTT. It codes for CASSLAPDRGTGELFF.

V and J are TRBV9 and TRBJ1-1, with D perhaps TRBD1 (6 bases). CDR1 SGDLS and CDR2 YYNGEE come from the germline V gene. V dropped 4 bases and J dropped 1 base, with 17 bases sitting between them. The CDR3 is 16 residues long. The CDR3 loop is CASSLGGKGRNTEAFF. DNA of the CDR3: TGTGCCAGCAGCCTAGGGGGGAAGGGCCGGAACACTGAAGCTTTCTTT.

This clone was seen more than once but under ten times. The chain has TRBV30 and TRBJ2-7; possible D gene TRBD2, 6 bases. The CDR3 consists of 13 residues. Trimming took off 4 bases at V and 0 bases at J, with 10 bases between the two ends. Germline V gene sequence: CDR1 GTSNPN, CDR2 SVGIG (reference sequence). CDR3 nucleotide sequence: TGTGCCTGGACCGACGGGAGCTCCTACGAGCAGTACTTC. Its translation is CAWTDGSSYEQYF.

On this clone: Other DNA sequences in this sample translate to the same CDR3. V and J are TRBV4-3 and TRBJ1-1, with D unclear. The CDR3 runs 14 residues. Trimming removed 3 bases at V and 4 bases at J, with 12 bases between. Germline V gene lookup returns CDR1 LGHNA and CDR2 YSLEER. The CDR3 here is CASSQDLRVTEAFF. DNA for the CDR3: TGCGCCAGCAGCCAGGACCTAAGGGTCACTGAAGCTTTCTTT.